The 21 T cell receptor beta chains below all came from one sample that was sequenced in a study of radiation and T cells in renal cell carcinoma. Sample time point: baseline pretreatment blood. Documented treatment: 15 Gy SBRT to primary tumor, nephrectomy 4 weeks later. The assay was immunoSEQ multiplex PCR, and TCRdb's table has in-frame clones only and misses some. This sample yields about 59,000 clones, of which 65% to 85% are seen a single time; roughly 7.2% belongs to the top ten. Sample: blood, taken from a patient whose treatment included radiotherapy and nephrectomy. Every receptor here comes from a man between 60 and 75 years old with renal cell carcinoma.

This clone was counted between two and nine times. The chain links TRBV27 to TRBJ2-7, with no clear D. The CDR3 totals 14 residues. CDR1 and CDR2 from the germline V gene are MNHEY and SMNVEV (reference sequence). The ends were cut back, 3 bases at V and 6 bases at J, with 15 bases in the middle. The CDR3 bases are TGTGCCAGCAGTTTCCGGGCGGAGTTTGGCGAGCAGTACTTC. It yields the protein CASSFRAEFGEQYF.

This chain joins TRBV10-3 and TRBJ1-4; no clear D. The V end lost 0 bases, the J end lost 7 bases, and 12 bases lay between the germline ends. The CDR3 is made up of 15 amino acids. From germline, CDR1 is ENHRY and CDR2 SYGVKD. The CDR3 sequence is CAISESVAGAEKLFF. CDR3 DNA: TGTGCCATCAGTGAGTCTGTGGCAGGCGCTGAAAAACTGTTTTTT.

The rearrangement links TRBV5-5 to TRBJ2-3, with 9 bases fitting TRBD2. This CDR3 has 16 residues. V gave up 1 base and J gave up 2 bases; unmatched junction bases: 5. Per the germline V gene, CDR1 is SGHKS and CDR2 is YYEKEE (reference sequence). CDR3 DNA: TGTGCCAGCAGCTTGTTCGCGGGAGGGCCCACAGATACGCAGTATTTT. This sequence encodes CASSLFAGGPTDTQYF.

The CDR3 coding sequence is TGTGCCAGCAGCTTTTATGGGACTAGCGAGCAGTACGTC. Encoded protein: CASSFYGTSEQYV. The chain employs TRBV7-9 and TRBJ2-7; TRBD2 matches 8 bases. The CDR3 has 13 amino acids. V was clipped by 3 bases and J by 6 bases; unmatched bases: 4. CDR1 is SEHNR, CDR2 FQNEAQ, per germline (reference sequence).

The chain has TRBV6-1 and TRBJ1-2; tentatively, D is TRBD1 (5 bases). V shed 2 bases and J shed 4 bases, with 23 bases lying between them. This CDR3 has 18 amino acids. The V gene's germline CDR1 is MNHNS and CDR2 SASEGT. CDR3 loop: CASSETLGALLSGYGYTF. The CDR3 DNA reads TGTGCCAGCAGTGAAACATTAGGGGCCCTTTTGAGTGGCTATGGCTACACCTTC.

The chain couples TRBV7-9 to TRBJ2-1; D gene ambiguous. CDR3 length equals 12 residues. Germline-derived CDR1 and CDR2 are SEHNR and FQNEAQ (reference sequence). The germline V and J ends were trimmed by 0 bases and 4 bases, with 1 base remaining between them. CDR3 sequence: CASSLAYNEQFF. The CDR3 DNA follows: TGTGCCAGCAGCTTAGCGTACAATGAGCAGTTCTTC. The full variable domain, with the rest looked up from reference TRBV7-9 and TRBJ2-1, is DTGVSQNPRHKITKRGQNVTFRCDPISEHNRLYWYRQTLGQGPEFLTYFQNEAQLEKSRLLSDRFSAERPKGSFSTLEIQRTEQGDSAMYLCASSLAYNEQFFGPGTRLTVL.

The rearrangement joins TRBV19 to TRBJ2-1, with unresolved D. The CDR3 is made up of 13 amino acids. The V end lost 4 bases, the J end lost 4 bases, and 8 bases lay between the germline ends. The V gene's germline CDR1 is LNHDA and CDR2 SQIVND (reference sequence). Here the CDR3 reads CASSTRAYNEQFF. The CDR3, as DNA: TGTGCCAGTAGTACCCGGGCTTACAATGAGCAGTTCTTC.

This clone appeared a few times. This chain uses TRBV6-1 with TRBJ2-3, with D unresolved. The CDR3 contains 14 residues. Between the trimmed V and J ends, which lost 5 bases and 1 base, there was a span of 10 bases. CDR1 and CDR2 (germline): MNHNS, SASEGT. The CDR3 DNA is TGTGCCAGCAGTCGTAGTATTGGCACAGATACGCAGTATTTT. It encodes CASSRSIGTDTQYF.

This clone was observed a handful of times. A junction boundary mismatches the germline segment, possibly from a read error. This chain connects TRBV5-5 to TRBJ2-1; tentatively, D is TRBD1 (5 bases). Per the germline V gene, CDR1 is SGHKS and CDR2 is YYEKEE (reference sequence). This CDR3 is built from 15 residues. The CDR3 reads CASSQGRGSYNEQFF. The DNA for the CDR3 is TGCGCCAGCAGCCAAGGTAGGGGCTCCTACAATGAGCAGTTCTTC.

This chain connects TRBV7-9 to TRBJ2-7; 7 nucleotides agree with TRBD2. The CDR3 length is 16 residues. Germline CDR1 reads SEHNR; CDR2 reads FQNEAQ (reference sequence). V lost 1 base, J lost 1 base, and 7 bases stayed unmatched. CDR3 nucleotide sequence: TGTGCCAGCAGCTTAGGAGGCGGGAGAGTATCCTACGAGCAGTACGTC. It codes for CASSLGGGRVSYEQYV.

DNA of the CDR3: TGTGCCAGCAGCTCCCCGTACCGGGACAGGGTTCGATACGAGCAGTACGTC. Translating it yields CASSSPYRDRVRYEQYV. The J gene is TRBJ2-7, the V gene TRBV5-8, with 9 bases fitting TRBD1. The V gene's germline CDR1 is SGHTS and CDR2 YDEGEE. The CDR3 runs to 17 residues. Trimming cost V 3 bases and J 4 bases; bases outside gene matches: 14.

V usage is TRBV11-2 and J usage is TRBJ1-1, with D perhaps TRBD1 (6 bases). The CDR3 length is 14 residues. V was trimmed by 3 bases and J by 3 bases, leaving 11 bases between them. The germline V gene has CDR1 SGHAT and CDR2 FQNNGV. CDR3 amino acids: CASSFTGLDTEAFF. The CDR3 DNA reads TGTGCCAGCAGCTTTACAGGGTTGGACACTGAAGCTTTCTTT.

The genes are TRBV30 and TRBJ1-5; 9 nucleotides line up with TRBD1. V shed 3 bases, J shed 6 bases, and the junction held 12 bases outside the gene matches. CDR1 GTSNPN and CDR2 SVGIG come from the germline V gene (reference sequence). The CDR3 consists of 16 residues. The CDR3 region is CAWSGPGTGLVQPQHF. CDR3 bases: TGTGCCTGGAGCGGACCCGGGACAGGGTTGGTTCAGCCCCAGCATTTT.

This CDR3 reads CASSWTDSTDTQYF. As DNA, the CDR3 is TGTGCCAGCAGCTGGACAGATAGCACAGATACGCAGTATTTT. The J gene is TRBJ2-3, the V gene TRBV7-2, with D tentatively TRBD1 (6 bases). This CDR3 has 14 amino acids. Germline CDR1 SGHTA, CDR2 FQGNSA. Trimming left V 4 bases short and J 0 bases short, with 8 bases between.

The chain couples TRBV6-4 to TRBJ1-2; 8 bases are a match to TRBD1. V trimming: 6 bases; J trimming: 2 bases; junction bases outside the gene matches: 5. The CDR3 covers 14 residues. Germline V gene sequence: CDR1 MRHNA, CDR2 SNTAGT. CDR3 DNA: TGTGCCAGCAGCATGTCAGGGGGCAACTATGGCTACACCTTC. As protein: CASSMSGGNYGYTF.

The gene calls are TRBV5-6 and TRBJ1-5; 7 bases align to TRBD1. In germline, CDR1 is SGHDT, CDR2 YYEEEE. The CDR3 loop spans 13 amino acids. The J segment lost 4 bases and the V segment lost 4 bases, leaving 2 bases of the junction unmatched. The CDR3 nucleotides read TGTGCCAGCAGCCCGGACAGGAATCAGCCCCAGCATTTT. Amino acids: CASSPDRNQPQHF. Supplemented by reference TRBV5-6 and TRBJ1-5, the full variable domain reads DAGVTQSPTHLIKTRGQQVTLRCSPKSGHDTVSWYQQALGQGPQFIFQYYEEEERQRGNFPDRFSGHQFPNYSSELNVNALLLGDSALYLCASSPDRNQPQHFGDGTRLSIL.

J is TRBJ1-1 and V is TRBV18; D gene ambiguous. This CDR3 is 14 amino acids long. Trimming took 3 bases from V and 1 from J, leaving 9 bases between them. The germline CDR1 and CDR2 sequences are KGHSH and LQKENI. The CDR3, as DNA: TGTGCCAGCTCACCCTTCCCTACGAACACTGAAGCTTTCTTT. It yields the protein CASSPFPTNTEAFF.

The chain recombines TRBV19 with TRBJ2-6; 10 bases fit TRBD1. This CDR3 has 18 residues. Trimming removed 5 bases from V and 1 base from J; junction bases left unmatched: 8. CDR1 and CDR2 from the germline V gene are LNHDA and SQIVND (reference sequence). The CDR3 DNA reads TGTGCCAGTAGTGTCCTCGGGACAGGGGTTTCTGGGGCCAACGTCCTGACTTTC. Translation gives CASSVLGTGVSGANVLTF.

This chain uses TRBV19 with TRBJ2-2; D gene uncertain. Trimming left V 3 bases short and J 5 bases short, with 1 base between. The germline V gene has CDR1 LNHDA and CDR2 SQIVND (reference sequence). CDR3 length: 11 amino acids. The CDR3 sequence: CASSITGELFF. The DNA of the CDR3 is TGTGCCAGTAGTATTACCGGGGAGCTGTTTTTT.

The genes are TRBV10-3 and TRBJ2-1; 7 bases line up with TRBD2. The germline V gene has CDR1 ENHRY and CDR2 SYGVKD. The V and J ends lost 0 bases and 3 bases, in that order; junction bases with no gene match: 2. The CDR3 runs to 15 residues. The DNA of the CDR3 is TGTGCCATCAGTGAGTCCAGGGAGGGCTACAATGAGCAGTTCTTC. Residues: CAISESREGYNEQFF.

The chain employs TRBV28 and TRBJ2-1; TRBD2 matches 7 bases. The CDR3 runs to 14 residues. Per the germline V gene, CDR1 is MDHEN and CDR2 is SYDVKM. J gave up 7 bases and V 2 bases, and 5 bases lay outside the gene matches. The CDR3 DNA reads TGTGCCAGCAGTTTAGCGGGAGTTCTGAATGAGCAGTTCTTC. Amino acid sequence: CASSLAGVLNEQFF.